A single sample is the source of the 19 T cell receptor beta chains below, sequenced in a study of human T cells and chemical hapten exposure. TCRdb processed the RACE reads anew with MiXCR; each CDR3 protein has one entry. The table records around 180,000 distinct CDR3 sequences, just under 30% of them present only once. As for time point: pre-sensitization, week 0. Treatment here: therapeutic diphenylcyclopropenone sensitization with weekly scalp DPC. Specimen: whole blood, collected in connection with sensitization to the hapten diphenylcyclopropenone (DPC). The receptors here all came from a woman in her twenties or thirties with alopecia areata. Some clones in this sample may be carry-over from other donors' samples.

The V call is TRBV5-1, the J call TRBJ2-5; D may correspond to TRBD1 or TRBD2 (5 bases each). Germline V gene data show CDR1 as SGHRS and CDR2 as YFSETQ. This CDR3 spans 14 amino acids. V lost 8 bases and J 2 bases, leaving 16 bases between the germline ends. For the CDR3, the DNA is TGCGCCAGGTCTCGGGGCGCAGAGCAAGAGACCCAGTACTTC. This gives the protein CARSRGAEQETQYF. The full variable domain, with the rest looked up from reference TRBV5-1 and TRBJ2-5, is KAGVTQTPRYLIKTRGQQVTLSCSPISGHRSVSWYQQTPGQGLQFLFEYFSETQRNKGNFPGRFSGRQFSNSRSEMNVSTLELGDSALYLCARSRGAEQETQYFGPGTRLLVL.

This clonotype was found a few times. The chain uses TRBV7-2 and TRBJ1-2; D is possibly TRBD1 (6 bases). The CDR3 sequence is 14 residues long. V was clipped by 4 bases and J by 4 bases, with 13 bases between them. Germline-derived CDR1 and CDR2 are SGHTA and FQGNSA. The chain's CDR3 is CASSSTGKGYGYTF. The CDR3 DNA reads TGTGCCAGCAGCTCAACAGGGAAGGGCTATGGCTACACCTTC.

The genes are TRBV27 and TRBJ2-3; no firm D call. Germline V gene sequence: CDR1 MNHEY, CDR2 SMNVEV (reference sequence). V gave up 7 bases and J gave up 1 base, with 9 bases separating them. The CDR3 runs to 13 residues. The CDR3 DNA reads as TGTGCCAGCATCCCAGGAGGCACAGATACGCAGTATTTT. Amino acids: CASIPGGTDTQYF.

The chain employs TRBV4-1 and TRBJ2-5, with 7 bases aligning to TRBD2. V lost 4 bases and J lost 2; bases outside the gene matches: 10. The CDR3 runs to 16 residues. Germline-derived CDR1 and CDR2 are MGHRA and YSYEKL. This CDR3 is CASSPTGTTSQETQYF. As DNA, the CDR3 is TGCGCCAGCAGCCCAACCGGGACTACAAGTCAAGAGACCCAGTACTTC.

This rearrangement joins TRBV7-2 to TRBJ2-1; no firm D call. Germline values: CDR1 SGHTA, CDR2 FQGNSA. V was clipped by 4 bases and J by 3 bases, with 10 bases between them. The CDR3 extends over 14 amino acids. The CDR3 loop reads CASSSKGFYNEQFF. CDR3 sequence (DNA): TGTGCCAGCAGCTCTAAGGGATTCTACAATGAGCAGTTCTTC.

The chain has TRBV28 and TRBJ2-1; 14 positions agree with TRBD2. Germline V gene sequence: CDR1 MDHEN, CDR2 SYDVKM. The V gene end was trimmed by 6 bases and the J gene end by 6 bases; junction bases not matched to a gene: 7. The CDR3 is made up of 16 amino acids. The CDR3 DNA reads TGTGCCAGCAGCTTCCTGGGACTAGCGGGAGCCAATGAGCAGTTCTTC. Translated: CASSFLGLAGANEQFF.

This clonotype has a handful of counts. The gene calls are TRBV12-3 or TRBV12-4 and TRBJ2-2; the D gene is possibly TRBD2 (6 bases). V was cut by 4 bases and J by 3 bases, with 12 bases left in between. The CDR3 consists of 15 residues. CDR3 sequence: CASSWRGWDTGELFF. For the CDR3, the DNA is TGTGCCAGCAGTTGGAGGGGTTGGGACACCGGGGAGCTGTTTTTT.

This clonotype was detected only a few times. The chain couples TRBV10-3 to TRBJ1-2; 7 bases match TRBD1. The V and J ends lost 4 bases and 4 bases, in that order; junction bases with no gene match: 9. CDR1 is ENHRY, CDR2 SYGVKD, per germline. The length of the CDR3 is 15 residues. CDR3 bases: TGTGCCATCAGTGGAGGACAGGATGACGCCTATGGCTACACCTTC. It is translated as CAISGGQDDAYGYTF.

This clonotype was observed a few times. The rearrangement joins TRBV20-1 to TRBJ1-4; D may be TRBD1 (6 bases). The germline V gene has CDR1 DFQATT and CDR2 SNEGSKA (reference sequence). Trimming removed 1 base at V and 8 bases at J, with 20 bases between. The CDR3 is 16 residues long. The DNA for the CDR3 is TGCAGTGCTAGAGCACTGATGGGGGCCAGCGAAGAAAAACTGTTTTTT. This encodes CSARALMGASEEKLFF.

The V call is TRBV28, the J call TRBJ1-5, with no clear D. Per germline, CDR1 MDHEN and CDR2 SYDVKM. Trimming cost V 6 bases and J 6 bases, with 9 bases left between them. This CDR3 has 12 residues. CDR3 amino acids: CASRRTAQPQHF. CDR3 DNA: TGTGCCAGCAGAAGGACTGCTCAGCCCCAGCATTTT.

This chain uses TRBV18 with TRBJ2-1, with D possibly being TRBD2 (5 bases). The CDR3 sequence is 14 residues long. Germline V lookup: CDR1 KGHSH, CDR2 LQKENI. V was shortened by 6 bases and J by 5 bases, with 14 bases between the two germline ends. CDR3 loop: CASSPELAHNEQFF. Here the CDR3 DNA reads TGTGCCAGCTCCCCCGAGCTAGCCCACAATGAGCAGTTCTTC.

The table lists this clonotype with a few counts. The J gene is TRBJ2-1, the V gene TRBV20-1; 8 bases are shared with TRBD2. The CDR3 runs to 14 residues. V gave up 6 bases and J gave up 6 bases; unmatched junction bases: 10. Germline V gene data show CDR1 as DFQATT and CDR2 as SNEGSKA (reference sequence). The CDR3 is CSAMTGTSFNEQFF. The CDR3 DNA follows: TGCAGTGCCATGACCGGGACTAGTTTCAATGAGCAGTTCTTC.

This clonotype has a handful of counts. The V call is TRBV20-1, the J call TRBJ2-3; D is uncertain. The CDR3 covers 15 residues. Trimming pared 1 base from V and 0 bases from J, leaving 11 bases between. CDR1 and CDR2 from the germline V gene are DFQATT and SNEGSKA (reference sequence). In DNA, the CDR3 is TGCAGTGCTAGAGCCTTAGAAACGAGCACAGATACGCAGTATTTT. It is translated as CSARALETSTDTQYF.

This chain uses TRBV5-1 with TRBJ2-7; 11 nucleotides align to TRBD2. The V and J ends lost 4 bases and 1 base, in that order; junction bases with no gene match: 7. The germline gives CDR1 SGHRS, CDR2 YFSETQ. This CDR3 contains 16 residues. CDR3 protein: CASSGLAGSRSYEQYF. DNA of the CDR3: TGCGCCAGCAGCGGACTAGCGGGTTCTAGGTCCTACGAGCAGTACTTC. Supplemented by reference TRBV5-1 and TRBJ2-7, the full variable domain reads KAGVTQTPRYLIKTRGQQVTLSCSPISGHRSVSWYQQTPGQGLQFLFEYFSETQRNKGNFPGRFSGRQFSNSRSEMNVSTLELGDSALYLCASSGLAGSRSYEQYFGPGTRLTVT.

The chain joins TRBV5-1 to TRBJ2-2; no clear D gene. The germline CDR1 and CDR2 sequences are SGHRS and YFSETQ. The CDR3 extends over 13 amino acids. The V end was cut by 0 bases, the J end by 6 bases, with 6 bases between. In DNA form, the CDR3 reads TGCGCCAGCAGCTTGGATGCCGCCGGGGAGCTGTTTTTT. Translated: CASSLDAAGELFF.

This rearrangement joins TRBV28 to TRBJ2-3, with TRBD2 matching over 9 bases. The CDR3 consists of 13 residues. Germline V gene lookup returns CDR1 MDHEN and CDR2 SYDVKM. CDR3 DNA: TGTGCAGGCGGGAGGGCTAGCACAGATACGCAGTATTTT. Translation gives CAGGRASTDTQYF.

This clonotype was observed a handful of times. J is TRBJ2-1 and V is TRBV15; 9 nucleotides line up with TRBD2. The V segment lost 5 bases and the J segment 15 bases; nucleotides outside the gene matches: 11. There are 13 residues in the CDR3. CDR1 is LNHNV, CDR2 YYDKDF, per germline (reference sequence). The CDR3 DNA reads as TGTGCCACCAGCGGCGCACCGGGACTAGCCGCGTTCTTC. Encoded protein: CATSGAPGLAAFF.

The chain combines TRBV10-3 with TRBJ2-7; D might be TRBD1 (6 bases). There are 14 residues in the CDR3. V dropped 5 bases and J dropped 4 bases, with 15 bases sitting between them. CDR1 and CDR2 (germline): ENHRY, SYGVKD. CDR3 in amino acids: CAISNGGSAYEQYF. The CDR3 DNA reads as TGTGCCATCAGTAATGGGGGCAGTGCGTACGAGCAGTACTTC.

CDR3 bases: TGTGCCATCAGTGACCGGGAGACGAACACTGAAGCTTTCTTT. It encodes CAISDRETNTEAFF. The V and J genes are TRBV10-3 and TRBJ1-1, with D hard to call. From germline, CDR1 is ENHRY and CDR2 SYGVKD. Trimming cost V 3 bases and J 1 base, with 9 bases left between them. The CDR3 is made up of 14 amino acids.